This T cell receptor beta chain was identified in a study of T-cell reconstitution after alpha-beta-depleted transplantation in children. Findings of the study overall: By about two months after transplant, alpha-beta T cells reportedly arose from several hundred graft clones that had expanded.

V gave up 0 bases and J gave up 2 bases; unmatched junction bases: 5. Germline CDR1 and CDR2: MNHEY and SVGAGI. The CDR3 consists of 17 residues. This clonotype was counted many times. Its antigen is unidentified. A TCRbeta library incorporating unique molecular identifiers was prepared. Using its own MiXCR run on the PCR reads, TCRdb lists one record per CDR3 protein. The sample holds about 870,000 distinct CDR3 sequences, around 17% seen once. The receptor's source is a male patient younger than 18 who had a stem cell transplant for acute lymphoblastic leukemia, so the T cells may come from the graft donor. Sequences were derived from PBMCs, mostly from graft donor cells, sampled 360 days after TCRalphabeta/CD19-depleted stem cell transplant. The genes are TRBV6-5 and TRBJ2-1; 9 bases are shared with TRBD2. The CDR3: CASSYSLASGAYNEQFF. The DNA of the CDR3 is TGTGCCAGCAGTTACTCGCTAGCTAGCGGGGCCTACAATGAGCAGTTCTTC.